This T cell receptor beta chain derives from a study of technical replicates of blood from several donors. Assay: immunoSEQ multiplex PCR; the TCRdb copy retains only in-frame clones and omits some. The sample holds about 93,000 clones, 95% seen once. The CDR3 has 15 amino acids. Germline-derived CDR1 and CDR2 are MNHNS and SASEGT. The V end was cut by 6 bases, the J end by 0 bases, with 15 bases between. The chain joins TRBV6-1 to TRBJ2-7; D is undetermined. This TCR was recovered from a human donor in good health. The sequencing sample was made of T cells isolated from PBMCs. DNA for the CDR3: TGTGCCAGCAGCCTCTCGTCTGCAGGCTCCTACGAGCAGTACTTC. Translated, it gives CASSLSSAGSYEQYF.